This TCR beta chain was retrieved from a study of blood T cell repertoires in COVID-19. Assay: immunoSEQ multiplex PCR; the TCRdb copy retains only in-frame clones and omits some. The table records about 230,000 clones, approximately 85% of them present only once. Germline CDR1 and CDR2: MGHRA and YSYEKL. The CDR3 contains 16 residues. The V gene end was trimmed by 0 bases and the J gene end by 2 bases; junction bases not matched to a gene: 4. The chain combines TRBV4-1 with TRBJ1-2, with 9 bases fitting TRBD1. Sequences were obtained from peripheral blood. The TCR was taken from a man aged 50 or older with COVID-19, enrolled during active disease. CDR3 sequence (DNA): TGCGCCAGCAGCCAAGATTCTACAGGGGGCAACTATGGCTACACCTTC. Residues: CASSQDSTGGNYGYTF.